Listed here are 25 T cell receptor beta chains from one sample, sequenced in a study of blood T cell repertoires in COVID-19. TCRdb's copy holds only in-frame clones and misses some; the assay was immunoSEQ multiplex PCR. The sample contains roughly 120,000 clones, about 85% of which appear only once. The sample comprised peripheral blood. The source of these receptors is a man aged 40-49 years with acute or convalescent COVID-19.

The DNA for the CDR3 is TGCGCCAGCAGCCTGGCCGGGACAGGGCTCCGCGAGCAGTACTTC. It codes for CASSLAGTGLREQYF. V gene TRBV5-1 combines with J gene TRBJ2-7; 9 bases align to TRBD1. CDR1 SGHRS and CDR2 YFSETQ come from the germline V gene. The CDR3 consists of 15 residues. Germline trimming cut 4 bases from V and 6 bases from J; bases unmatched to any gene: 11.

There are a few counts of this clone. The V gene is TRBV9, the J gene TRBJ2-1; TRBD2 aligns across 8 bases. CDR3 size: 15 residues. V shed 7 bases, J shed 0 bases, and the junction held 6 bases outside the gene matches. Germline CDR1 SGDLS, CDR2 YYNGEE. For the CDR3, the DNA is TGTGCCAGCGGCCACACTAGCGGCTCCTACAATGAGCAGTTCTTC. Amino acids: CASGHTSGSYNEQFF.

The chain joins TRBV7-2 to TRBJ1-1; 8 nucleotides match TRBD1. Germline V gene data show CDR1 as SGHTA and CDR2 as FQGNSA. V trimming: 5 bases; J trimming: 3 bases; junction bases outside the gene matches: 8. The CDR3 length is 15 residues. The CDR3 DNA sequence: TGTGCCAGCAGCCTTAGACAGGGGCCCTACACTGAAGCTTTCTTT. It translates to CASSLRQGPYTEAFF. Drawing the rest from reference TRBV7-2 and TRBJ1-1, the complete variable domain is GAGVSQSPSNKVTEKGKDVELRCDPISGHTALYWYRQSLGQGLEFLIYFQGNSAPDKSGLPSDRFSAERTGGSVSTLTIQRTQQEDSAVYLCASSLRQGPYTEAFFGQGTRLTVV.

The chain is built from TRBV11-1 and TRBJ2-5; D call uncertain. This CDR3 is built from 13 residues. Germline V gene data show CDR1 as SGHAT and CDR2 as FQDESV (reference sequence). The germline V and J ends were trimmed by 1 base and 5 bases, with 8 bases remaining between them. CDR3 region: CASSLGLWETQYF. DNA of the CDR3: TGTGCCAGCAGCTTAGGACTTTGGGAGACCCAGTACTTC.

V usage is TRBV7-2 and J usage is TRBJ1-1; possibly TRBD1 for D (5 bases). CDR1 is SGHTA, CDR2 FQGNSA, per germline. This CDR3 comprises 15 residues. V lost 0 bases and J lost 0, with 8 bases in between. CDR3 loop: CASSLADSLNTEAFF. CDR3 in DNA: TGTGCCAGCAGCTTAGCAGACAGTCTGAACACTGAAGCTTTCTTT. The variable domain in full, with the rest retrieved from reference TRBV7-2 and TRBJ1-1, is GAGVSQSPSNKVTEKGKDVELRCDPISGHTALYWYRQSLGQGLEFLIYFQGNSAPDKSGLPSDRFSAERTGGSVSTLTIQRTQQEDSAVYLCASSLADSLNTEAFFGQGTRLTVV.

The CDR3 coding sequence is TGTGCCAGCAGTCACAGGGATTCACCCCTCCACTTT. Its translation: CASSHRDSPLHF. The chain carries TRBV2 and TRBJ1-6; TRBD1 might be the D (6 bases). The CDR3 consists of 12 residues. Between the trimmed V and J ends, which lost 5 bases and 8 bases, there was a span of 7 bases. CDR1 and CDR2 from the germline V gene are SNHLY and FYNNEI.

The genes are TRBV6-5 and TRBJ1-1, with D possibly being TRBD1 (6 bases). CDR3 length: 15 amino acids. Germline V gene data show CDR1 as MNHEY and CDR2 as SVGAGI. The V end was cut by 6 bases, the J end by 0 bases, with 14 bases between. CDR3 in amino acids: CASSHRERMNTEAFF. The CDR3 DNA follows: TGTGCCAGCAGCCACAGGGAGCGAATGAACACTGAAGCTTTCTTT.

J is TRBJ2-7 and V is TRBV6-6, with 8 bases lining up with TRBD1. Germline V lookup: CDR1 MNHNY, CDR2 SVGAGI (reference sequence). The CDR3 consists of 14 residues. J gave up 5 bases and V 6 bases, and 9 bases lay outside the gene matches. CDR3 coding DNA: TGTGCCAGCAGCACCGGACAGGGAGCCCACGAGCAGTACTTC. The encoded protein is CASSTGQGAHEQYF.

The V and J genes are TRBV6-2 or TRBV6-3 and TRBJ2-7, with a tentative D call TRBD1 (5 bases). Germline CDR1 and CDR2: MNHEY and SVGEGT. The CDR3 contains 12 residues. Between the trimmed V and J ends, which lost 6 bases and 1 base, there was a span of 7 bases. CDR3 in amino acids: CASSRQSYEQYF. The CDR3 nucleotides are TGTGCCAGCAGCCGACAGTCCTACGAGCAGTACTTC.

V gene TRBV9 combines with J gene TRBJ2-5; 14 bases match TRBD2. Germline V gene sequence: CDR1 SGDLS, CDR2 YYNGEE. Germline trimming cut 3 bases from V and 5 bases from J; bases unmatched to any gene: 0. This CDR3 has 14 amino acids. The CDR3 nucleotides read TGTGCCAGCAGCGGGACTAGCGGGGGGGAGACCCAGTACTTC. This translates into CASSGTSGGETQYF.

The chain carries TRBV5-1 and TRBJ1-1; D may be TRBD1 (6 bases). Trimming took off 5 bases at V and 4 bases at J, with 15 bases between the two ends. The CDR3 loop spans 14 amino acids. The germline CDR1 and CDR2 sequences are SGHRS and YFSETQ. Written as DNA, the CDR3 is TGCGCCAGCAGGCCACAGGGAATGGGCACTGAAGCTTTCTTT. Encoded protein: CASRPQGMGTEAFF. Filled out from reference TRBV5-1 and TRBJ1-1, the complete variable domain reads KAGVTQTPRYLIKTRGQQVTLSCSPISGHRSVSWYQQTPGQGLQFLFEYFSETQRNKGNFPGRFSGRQFSNSRSEMNVSTLELGDSALYLCASRPQGMGTEAFFGQGTRLTVV.

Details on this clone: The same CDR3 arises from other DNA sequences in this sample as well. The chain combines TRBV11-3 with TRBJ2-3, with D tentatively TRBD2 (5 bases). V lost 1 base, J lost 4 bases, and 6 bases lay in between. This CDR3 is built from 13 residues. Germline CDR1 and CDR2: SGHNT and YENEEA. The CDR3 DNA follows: TGTGCCAGCAGCTTAGGGGGAGCAGATACGCAGTATTTT. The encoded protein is CASSLGGADTQYF. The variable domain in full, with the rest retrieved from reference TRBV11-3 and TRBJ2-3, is EAGVVQSPRYKIIEKKQPVAFWCNPISGHNTLYWYLQNLGQGPELLIRYENEEAVDDSQLPKDRFSAERLKGVDSTLKIQPAELGDSAVYLCASSLGGADTQYFGPGTRLTVL.

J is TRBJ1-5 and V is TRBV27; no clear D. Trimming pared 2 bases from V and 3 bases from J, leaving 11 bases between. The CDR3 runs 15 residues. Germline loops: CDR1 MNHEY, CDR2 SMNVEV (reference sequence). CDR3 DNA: TGTGCCAGCAGTTTAAGTTGGGCAGACAATCAGCCCCAGCATTTT. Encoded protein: CASSLSWADNQPQHF.

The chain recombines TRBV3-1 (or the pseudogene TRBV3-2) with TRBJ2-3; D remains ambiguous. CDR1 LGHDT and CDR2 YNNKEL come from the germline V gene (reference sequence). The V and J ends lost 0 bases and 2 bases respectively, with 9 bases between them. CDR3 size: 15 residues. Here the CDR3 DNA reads TGTGCCAGCAGCCAAGACAGATATGCCACAGATACGCAGTATTTT. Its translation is CASSQDRYATDTQYF.

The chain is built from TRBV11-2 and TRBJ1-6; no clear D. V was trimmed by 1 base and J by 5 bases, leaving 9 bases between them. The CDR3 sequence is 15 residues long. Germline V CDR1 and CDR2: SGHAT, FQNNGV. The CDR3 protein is CASSLVNRNNSPLHF. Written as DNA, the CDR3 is TGTGCCAGCAGCTTAGTTAACAGAAATAATTCACCCCTCCACTTT.

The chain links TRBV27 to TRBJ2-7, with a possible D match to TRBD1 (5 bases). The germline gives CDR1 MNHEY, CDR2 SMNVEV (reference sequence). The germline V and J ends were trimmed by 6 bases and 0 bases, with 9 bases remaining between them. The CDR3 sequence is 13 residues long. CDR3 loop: CASRGHASYEQYF. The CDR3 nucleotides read TGTGCCAGCAGAGGACACGCCTCCTACGAGCAGTACTTC.

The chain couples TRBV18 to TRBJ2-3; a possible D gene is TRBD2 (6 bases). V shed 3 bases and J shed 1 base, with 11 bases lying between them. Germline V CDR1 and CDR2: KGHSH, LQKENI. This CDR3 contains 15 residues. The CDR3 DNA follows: TGTGCCAGCTCACCGGCTAGCGTGCGCACAGATACGCAGTATTTT. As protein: CASSPASVRTDTQYF.

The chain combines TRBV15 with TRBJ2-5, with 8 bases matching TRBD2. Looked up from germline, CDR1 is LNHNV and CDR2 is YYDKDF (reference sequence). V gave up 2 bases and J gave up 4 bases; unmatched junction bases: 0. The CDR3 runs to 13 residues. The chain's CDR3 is CATSRLAGETQYF. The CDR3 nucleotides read TGTGCCACCAGCAGACTAGCGGGAGAGACCCAGTACTTC.

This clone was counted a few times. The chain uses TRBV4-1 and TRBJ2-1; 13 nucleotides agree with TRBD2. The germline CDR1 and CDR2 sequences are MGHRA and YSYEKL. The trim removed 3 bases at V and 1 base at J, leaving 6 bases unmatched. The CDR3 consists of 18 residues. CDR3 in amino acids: CASSQTSGGSRSYNEQFF. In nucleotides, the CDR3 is TGCGCCAGCAGCCAGACTAGCGGGGGGTCGAGGTCCTACAATGAGCAGTTCTTC.

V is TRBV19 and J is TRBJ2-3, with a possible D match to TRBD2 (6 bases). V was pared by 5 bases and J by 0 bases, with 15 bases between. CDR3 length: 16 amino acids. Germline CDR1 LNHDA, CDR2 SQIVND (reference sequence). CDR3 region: CASSPGPGESTDTQYF. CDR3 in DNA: TGTGCCAGTAGTCCGGGACCGGGGGAGAGCACAGATACGCAGTATTTT.

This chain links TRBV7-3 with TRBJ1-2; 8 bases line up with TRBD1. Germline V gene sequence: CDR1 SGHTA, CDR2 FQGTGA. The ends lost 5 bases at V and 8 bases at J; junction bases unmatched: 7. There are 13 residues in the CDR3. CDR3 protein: CASSATGGEGYTF. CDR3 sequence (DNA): TGTGCCAGCAGCGCCACAGGGGGGGAAGGCTACACCTTC.

The CDR3 bases are TGTGCCAGCAGCCAAGCGGGAGTTCAGTACTTC. It codes for CASSQAGVQYF. The rearrangement links TRBV11-2 to TRBJ2-4; TRBD2 agrees at 8 bases. V shed 5 bases and J 11 bases; nucleotides not matched to a gene: 2. The CDR3 is made up of 11 amino acids. Germline V gives CDR1 SGHAT, CDR2 FQNNGV.

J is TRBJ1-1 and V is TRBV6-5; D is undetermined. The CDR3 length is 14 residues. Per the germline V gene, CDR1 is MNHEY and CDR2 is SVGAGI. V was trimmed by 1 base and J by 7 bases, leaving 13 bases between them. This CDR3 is CASSYWLEGGEAFF. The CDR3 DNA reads TGTGCCAGCAGTTACTGGCTAGAGGGAGGTGAAGCTTTCTTT.

The CDR3 region is CASSWTGKEQFF. The CDR3 nucleotides read TGTGCCAGCAGCTGGACAGGGAAGGAGCAGTTCTTC. The chain carries TRBV11-2 and TRBJ2-1, with 8 bases identical to TRBD1. This CDR3 spans 12 amino acids. V lost 4 bases, J lost 10 bases, and 3 bases stayed unmatched. CDR1 and CDR2 from the germline V gene are SGHAT and FQNNGV.

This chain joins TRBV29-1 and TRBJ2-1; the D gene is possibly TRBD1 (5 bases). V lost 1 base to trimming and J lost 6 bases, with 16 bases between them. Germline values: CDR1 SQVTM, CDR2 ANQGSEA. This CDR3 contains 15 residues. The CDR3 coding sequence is TGCAGCGTTGAAGGCGGTAGGGGTCGAGGCAATGAGCAGTTCTTC. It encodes CSVEGGRGRGNEQFF.